This T cell receptor beta chain was profiled in a study of blood T cell repertoires in COVID-19. Study overall: The analysed material was cDNA or gDNA that came from T cells, B-cell-depleted T cells, or PBMCs.

The table lists this clone with a few counts. Sequencing used immunoSEQ multiplex PCR; TCRdb keeps in-frame clones, though not all of them. The sample includes about 270,000 clones, about 90% of them seen just once. Seattle patients were enrolled during active infection and followed longitudinally. The sample was peripheral blood. The clonotype was recovered from a young woman with COVID-19, enrolled during active disease.

The CDR3 DNA follows: TGTGCCAGCTCACCACAGGACAGATCCTACGAGCAGTACTTC. Translating it yields CASSPQDRSYEQYF. The V gene is TRBV18, the J gene TRBJ2-7; possible D gene TRBD1, 6 bases. CDR1 KGHSH and CDR2 LQKENI come from the germline V gene. V lost 1 base, J lost 1 base, and 8 bases lay in between. The CDR3 runs 14 residues.